The text below deals with one T cell receptor beta chain. The antigen this receptor binds is unknown. Base qualities are not recorded, but no much larger clone differs from it by a single base. The treatment or condition label, read with the paper, signifies: allogeneic hematopoietic cell transplantation with graft depleted of TCRalphabeta T cells and CD19 B cells. TCRalphabeta/CD19-depleted allogeneic hematopoietic cell grafts were given to the transplant recipients, all of whom were children. The source of the sample is a study of T-cell reconstitution after alpha-beta-depleted transplantation in children (dated by TCRdb to the mid-2010s). General notes on the study: Using TCR repertoire profiling, the study followed T-cell immune reconstitution in a quantitative way in children after TCRalphabeta/CD19-depleted allogeneic hematopoietic cell transplantation.

Libraries were made using PCR. Instrument on record: Illumina HiSeq 2500. To normalize quantification of the TCRbeta repertoire, the TCR libraries were built with molecular barcoding that relied on unique molecular identifiers. TCRdb reran the public reads through fastp at Q25 and MiXCR, keeping productive beta chains. Rows are combined by CDR3 protein, so each entry shows the most common genes and DNA. Counted in this sample were about 350,000 distinct CDR3 sequences; around 15% of them appeared once. In total, the top ten clones hold roughly 41% of the sample. The research as a whole found: Apparently early alphabetaT-cell count recovery about two months after transplant reportedly relied on only several hundred rapidly expanded clones derived from non-depleted graft cells. The frequencies of hyperexpanded clones fell over the following months, and after one year, T-cell counts and TCRbeta diversity were mostly attributed to newly produced T cells. In some patients, the high TCRbeta diversity seen at day 60 was put down to recipient T cells and intrathymic progenitors that had survived conditioning.

The material sequenced was PBMCs, mostly from graft donor cells, taken 360 days after TCRalphabeta/CD19-depleted stem cell transplant. This clonotype was obtained from a male patient between 2 and 10 years old who had a stem cell transplant for acute lymphoblastic leukemia, so the T cells may come from the graft donor.

The nucleotide sequence is TGTGCCAGCAGCCCCCGGGACAGGGGGCTCTCCGAGCAGTACTTC. Its product reads: CASSPRDRGLSEQYF. The sequence is built from TRBV7-2 and TRBJ2-7; 12 central nucleotides agree with TRBD1. The CDR3 contains 15 residues, cysteine and phenylalanine counted. The retained sequence is limited to the CDR3, 45 bases, with the frame set at the first base. Taken from the germline V gene, the CDR1 and CDR2 loops are SGHTA and FQGNSA. V and J are trimmed by 5 bases and 6 bases, and the gene matches miss 8 bases of the junction.